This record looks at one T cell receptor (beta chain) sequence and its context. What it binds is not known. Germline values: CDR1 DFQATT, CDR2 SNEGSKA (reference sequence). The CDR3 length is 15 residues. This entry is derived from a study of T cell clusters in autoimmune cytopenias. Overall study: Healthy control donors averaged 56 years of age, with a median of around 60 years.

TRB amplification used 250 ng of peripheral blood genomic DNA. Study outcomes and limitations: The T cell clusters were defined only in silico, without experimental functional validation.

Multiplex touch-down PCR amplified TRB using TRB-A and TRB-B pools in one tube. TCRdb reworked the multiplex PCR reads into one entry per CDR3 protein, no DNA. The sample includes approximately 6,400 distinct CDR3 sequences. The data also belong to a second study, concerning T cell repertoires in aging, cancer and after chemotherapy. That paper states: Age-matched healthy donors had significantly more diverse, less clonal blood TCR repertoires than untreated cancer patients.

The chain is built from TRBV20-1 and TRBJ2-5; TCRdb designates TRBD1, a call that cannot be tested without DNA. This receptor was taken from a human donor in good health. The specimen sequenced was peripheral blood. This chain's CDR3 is CSASGGGGSQETQYF.